The clone carrying this T cell receptor beta chain was seen once. The antigen remains unidentified. For repertoire sequencing, the TCR beta CDR3 regions were amplified from RNA transcripts. First-round RT-PCR with HTBI primers preceded a second-round multiplex PCR. TCRdb called the multiplex PCR reads again in MiXCR, with one record for every CDR3 protein. The repertoire includes a few hundred thousand distinct CDR3 sequences, 17% of them detected once, and about 2.4% sits in the top ten. This record comes from a study of Graves' ophthalmopathy and Graves' hyperthyroidism. Among the hyperthyroidism patients, all were newly diagnosed, aged 18 to 65, with under 2 months' duration. Enrollment excluded any patients with other autoimmune diseases, uncontrolled infections, pregnancy or lactation. This CDR3 spans 15 amino acids. In germline, CDR1 is SNHLY, CDR2 FYNNEI. The V end lost 2 bases, the J end lost 6 bases, and 13 bases lay between the germline ends.

Findings and caveats of the study: Separation of ophthalmopathy from stable hyperthyroidism was achieved by a 13-signature model, at roughly 90% sensitivity and just over 80% specificity. The authors also found most expanded thyroid clonotypes above 0.001 frequency in blood.

The chain couples TRBV2 to TRBJ2-2, with a possible D match to TRBD2 (6 bases). Specimen: peripheral blood. This receptor was identified in an adult woman with stable Graves' hyperthyroidism. The CDR3: CASSETHPGAGELFF. CDR3 nucleotides: TGTGCCAGCAGTGAAACTCATCCGGGGGCCGGGGAGCTGTTTTTT.